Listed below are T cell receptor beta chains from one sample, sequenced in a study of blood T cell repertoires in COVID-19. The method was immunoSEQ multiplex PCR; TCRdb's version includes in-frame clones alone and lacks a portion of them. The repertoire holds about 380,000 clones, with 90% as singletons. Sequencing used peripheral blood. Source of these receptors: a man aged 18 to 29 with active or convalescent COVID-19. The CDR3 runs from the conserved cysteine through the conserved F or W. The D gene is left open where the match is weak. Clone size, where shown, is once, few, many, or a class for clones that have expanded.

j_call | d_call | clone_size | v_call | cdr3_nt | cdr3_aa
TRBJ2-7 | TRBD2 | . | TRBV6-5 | TGTGCCAGCAGTTATGGTAGCGGGAGCTCCTACGAGCAGTACTTC | CASSYGSGSSYEQYF
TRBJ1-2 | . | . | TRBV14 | TGTGCCAGCAGCCGGCGGGGTTTAGGCTACACCTTC | CASSRRGLGYTF
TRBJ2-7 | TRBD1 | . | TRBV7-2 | TGTGCCAGCAGCTGGAAGGGACAGGGGGCACCATCCTACGAGCAGTACTTC | CASSWKGQGAPSYEQYF
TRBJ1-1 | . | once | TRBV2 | TGTGCCAGCAGTGGTCAGGGAGGTGGCACTGAAGCTTTCTTT | CASSGQGGGTEAFF
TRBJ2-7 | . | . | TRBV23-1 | TGCGCCAGCGCGAATCGGAGGGCCTACGAGCAGTACTTC | CASANRRAYEQYF
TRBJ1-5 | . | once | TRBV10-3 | TGTGCCATCAGGCAACAGGGTGACAATCAGCCCCAGCATTTT | CAIRQQGDNQPQHF
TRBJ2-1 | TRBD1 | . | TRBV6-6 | TGTGCCAGCAGTTACTCGGGACAGCCCTACAATGAGCAGTTCTTC | CASSYSGQPYNEQFF
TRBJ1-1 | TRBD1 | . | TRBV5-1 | TGCGCCAGCAGCTTGGCCCCGGGACAGCTGAACACTGAAGCTTTCTTT | CASSLAPGQLNTEAFF
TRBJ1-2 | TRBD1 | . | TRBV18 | TGTGCCAGCTCACCACCGACAGGGGGTTTACGGGTCTATGGCTACACCTTC | CASSPPTGGLRVYGYTF
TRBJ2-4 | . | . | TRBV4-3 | TGCGCCAGCAGCCAAGAGTTAGTTTGGCAGGGGCAAAACATTCAGTACTTC | CASSQELVWQGQNIQYF
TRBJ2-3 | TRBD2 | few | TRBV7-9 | TGTGCCAGCAGCTTTTCGCGGGGGGGCACAGATACGCAGTATTTT | CASSFSRGGTDTQYF
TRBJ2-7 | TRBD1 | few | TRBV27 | TGTGCCAGCAGCCTGACAGGGTCGCGGTCCTACGAGCAGTACTTC | CASSLTGSRSYEQYF
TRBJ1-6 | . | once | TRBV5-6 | TGTGCCAGCAGCTTTAGTGCATATTCACCCCTCCACTTT | CASSFSAYSPLHF
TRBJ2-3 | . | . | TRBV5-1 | TGCGCCAGCAGCTTGGAACCGGGAGTAGCAGATACGCAGTATTTT | CASSLEPGVADTQYF
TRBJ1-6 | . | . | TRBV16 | TGTGCCAGCAGCCAATCGGTCACAGATTATAATTCACCCCTCCACTTT | CASSQSVTDYNSPLHF
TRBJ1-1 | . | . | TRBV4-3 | TGCGCCAGCAGCCACCCTCGGGACACTGAAGCTTTCTTT | CASSHPRDTEAFF
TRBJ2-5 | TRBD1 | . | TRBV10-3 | TGTGCCATCAGTGAGGCGGGGACAGGCCCGGGGTACTTC | CAISEAGTGPGYF
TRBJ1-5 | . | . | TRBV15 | TGTGCCACCAGCAGAGACGCAGGGATTAGCAATCAGCCCCAGCATTTT | CATSRDAGISNQPQHF
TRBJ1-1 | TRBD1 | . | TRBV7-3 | TGTGCCAGCAGCTTAACCTACCCCGGACAGGACACTGAAGCTTTCTTT | CASSLTYPGQDTEAFF
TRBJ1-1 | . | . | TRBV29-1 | TGCAGCGTGCAACGAATACGGGGCACTGAAGCTTTCTTT | CSVQRIRGTEAFF
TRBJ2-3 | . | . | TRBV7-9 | TGTGCCAGCAGCACCGGTAGCACAGATACGCAGTATTTT | CASSTGSTDTQYF
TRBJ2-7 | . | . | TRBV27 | TGTGCCAGCAGTTTAGGGGGGTTCACCTACGAGCAGTACTTC | CASSLGGFTYEQYF
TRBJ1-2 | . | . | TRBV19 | TGTGCCAGTACTCGTGGGGGGTTCTTCTATGGCTACACCTTC | CASTRGGFFYGYTF
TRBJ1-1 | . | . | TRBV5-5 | TGTGCCAGCAGCTTGGGGCAGGGGAATGAAGCTTTCTTT | CASSLGQGNEAFF
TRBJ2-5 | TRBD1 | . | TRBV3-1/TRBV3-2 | TGTGCCAGCAGCCAACATACAGGGGGTGGACAAGAGACCCAGTACTTC | CASSQHTGGGQETQYF
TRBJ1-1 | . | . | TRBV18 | TGTGCCAGCTCAGAGGTTCCTAAGACTGAAGCTTTCTTT | CASSEVPKTEAFF
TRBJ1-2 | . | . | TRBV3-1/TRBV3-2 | TGTGCCAGCAGCCAAGATAGGGGCAGGGATTATGGCTACACCTTC | CASSQDRGRDYGYTF
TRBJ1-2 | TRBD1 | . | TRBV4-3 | TGCGCCAGCAGCTCCAGGGACAGGAGCAACTATGGCTACACCTTC | CASSSRDRSNYGYTF
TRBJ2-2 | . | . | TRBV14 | TGTGCCAGCAGCCAAGTCCTCTACACCGGGGAGCTGTTTTTT | CASSQVLYTGELFF
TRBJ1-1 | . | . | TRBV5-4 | TGTGCCAGCAGCTTGAGGGGCACTGAAGCTTTCTTT | CASSLRGTEAFF
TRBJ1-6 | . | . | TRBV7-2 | TGTGCCAGCAGCTTATATCCGGGGGGACCCCTCCACTTT | CASSLYPGGPLHF
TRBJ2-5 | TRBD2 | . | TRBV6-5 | TGTGCCAGCAGTTACAGGGCTAGCGGCCAAGAGACCCAGTACTTC | CASSYRASGQETQYF
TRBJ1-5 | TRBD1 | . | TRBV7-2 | TGTGCCAGCAGCCGGACAGGGATCAATCAGCCCCAGCATTTT | CASSRTGINQPQHF
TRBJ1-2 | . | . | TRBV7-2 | TGTGCCAGCAGTGCGGGGTTCCGTACGGTCTTC | CASSAGFRTVF
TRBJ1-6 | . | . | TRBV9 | TGTGCCAGCAGCGCGGGGGGAGGGCACGACGGTTCACCCCTCCACTTT | CASSAGGGHDGSPLHF
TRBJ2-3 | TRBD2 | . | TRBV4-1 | TGCGCCAGCAGCCAAGAAGCGGGGGAAGATACGCAGTATTTT | CASSQEAGEDTQYF
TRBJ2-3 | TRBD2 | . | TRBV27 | TGTGCCAGCACACGCTTTAGCGGGGGGGAAGATACGCAGTATTTT | CASTRFSGGEDTQYF
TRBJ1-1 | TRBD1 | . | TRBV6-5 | TGTGCCAGCAGTAGCCGGGACAGGACTGAAGCTTTCTTT | CASSSRDRTEAFF
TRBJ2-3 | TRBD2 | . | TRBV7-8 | TGTGCCAGCAGGCGTAGGACTAGCGGGAGCTCTCCCACAGATACGCAGTATTTT | CASRRRTSGSSPTDTQYF
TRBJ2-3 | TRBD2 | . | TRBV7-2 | TGTGCCAGCAGCTTAGCAACTAGCGGGAGGGCCATCCATACGCAGTATTTT | CASSLATSGRAIHTQYF
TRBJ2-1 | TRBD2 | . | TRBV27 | TGTGCCTCCCAAAGCTGGACTAGCGGAATATATTACAATGAGCAGTTCTTC | CASQSWTSGIYYNEQFF
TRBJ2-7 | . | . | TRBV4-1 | TGCGCCAGCAGCCAAGACGTCAGGGCGGACGGCGAGCAGTACTTC | CASSQDVRADGEQYF